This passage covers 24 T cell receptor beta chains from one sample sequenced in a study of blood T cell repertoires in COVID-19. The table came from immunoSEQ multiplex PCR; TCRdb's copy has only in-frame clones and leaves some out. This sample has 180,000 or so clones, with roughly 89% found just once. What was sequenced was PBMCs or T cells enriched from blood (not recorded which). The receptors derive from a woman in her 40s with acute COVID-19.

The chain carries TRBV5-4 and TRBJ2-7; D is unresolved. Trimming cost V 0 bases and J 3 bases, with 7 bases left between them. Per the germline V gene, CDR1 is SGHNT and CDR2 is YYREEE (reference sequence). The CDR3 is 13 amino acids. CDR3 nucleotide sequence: TGTGCCAGCAGCTTGGTGGAGAGCTACGAGCAGTACTTC. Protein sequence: CASSLVESYEQYF.

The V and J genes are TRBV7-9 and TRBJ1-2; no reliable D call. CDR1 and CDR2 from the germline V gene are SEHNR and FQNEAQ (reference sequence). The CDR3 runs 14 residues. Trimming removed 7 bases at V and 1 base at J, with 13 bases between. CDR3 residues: CASIPGVDNYGYTF. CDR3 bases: TGTGCCAGCATCCCCGGGGTTGATAACTATGGCTACACCTTC.

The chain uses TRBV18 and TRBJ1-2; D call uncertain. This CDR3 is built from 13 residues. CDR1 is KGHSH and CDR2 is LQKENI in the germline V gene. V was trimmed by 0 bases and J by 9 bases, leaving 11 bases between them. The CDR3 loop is CASSPPNSPRYTF. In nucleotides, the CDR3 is TGTGCCAGCTCACCACCAAACAGTCCCCGCTACACCTTC.

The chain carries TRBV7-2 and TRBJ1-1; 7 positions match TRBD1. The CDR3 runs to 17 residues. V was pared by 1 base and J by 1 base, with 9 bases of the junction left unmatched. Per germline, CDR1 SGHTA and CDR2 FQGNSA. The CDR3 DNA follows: TGTGCCAGCAGCTTAGTTCCCCCCGACAGGGCGAACACTGAAGCTTTCTTT. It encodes CASSLVPPDRANTEAFF.

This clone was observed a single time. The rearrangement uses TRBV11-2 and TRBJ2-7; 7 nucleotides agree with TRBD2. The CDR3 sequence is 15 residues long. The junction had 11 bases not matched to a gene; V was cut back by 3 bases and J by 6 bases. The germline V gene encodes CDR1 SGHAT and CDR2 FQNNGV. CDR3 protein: CASSFLGGEKGEQYF. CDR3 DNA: TGTGCCAGCAGCTTCCTTGGGGGGGAAAAGGGCGAGCAGTACTTC.

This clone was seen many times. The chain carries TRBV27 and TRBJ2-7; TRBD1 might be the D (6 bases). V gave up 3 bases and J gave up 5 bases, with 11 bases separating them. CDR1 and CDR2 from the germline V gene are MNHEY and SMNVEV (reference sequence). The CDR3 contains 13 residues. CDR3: CASSFDRHDEQYF. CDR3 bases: TGTGCCAGCAGTTTTGACAGGCACGACGAGCAGTACTTC.

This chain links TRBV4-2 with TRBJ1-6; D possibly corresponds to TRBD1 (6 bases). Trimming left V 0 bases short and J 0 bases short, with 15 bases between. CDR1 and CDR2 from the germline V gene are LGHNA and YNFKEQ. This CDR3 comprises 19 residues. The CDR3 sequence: CASSQEPDSPSSYNSPLHF. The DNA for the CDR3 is TGTGCCAGCAGCCAAGAGCCGGACAGTCCAAGCTCCTATAATTCACCCCTCCACTTT.

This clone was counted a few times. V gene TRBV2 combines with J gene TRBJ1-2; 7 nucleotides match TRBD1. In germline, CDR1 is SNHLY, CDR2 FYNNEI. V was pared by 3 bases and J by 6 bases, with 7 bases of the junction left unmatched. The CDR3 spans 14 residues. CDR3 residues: CASSDGRGSDGYTF. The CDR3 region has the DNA TGTGCCAGCAGTGACGGCAGGGGGAGCGATGGCTACACCTTC.

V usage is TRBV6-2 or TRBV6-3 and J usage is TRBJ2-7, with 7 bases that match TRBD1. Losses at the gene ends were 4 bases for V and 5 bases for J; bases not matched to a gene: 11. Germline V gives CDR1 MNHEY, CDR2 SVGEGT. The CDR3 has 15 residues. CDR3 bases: TGTGCCAGCAGTTTTCAGACAGGGATAATTGACGAGCAGTACTTC. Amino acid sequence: CASSFQTGIIDEQYF.

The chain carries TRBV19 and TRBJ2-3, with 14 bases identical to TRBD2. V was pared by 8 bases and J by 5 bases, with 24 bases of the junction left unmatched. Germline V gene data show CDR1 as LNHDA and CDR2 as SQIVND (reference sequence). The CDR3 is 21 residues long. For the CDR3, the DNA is TGTGCCAGTCTCCCGGGAGGGACTAGCGGGAGAGGTGACCGGGTGGTAGATACGCAGTATTTT. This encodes CASLPGGTSGRGDRVVDTQYF.

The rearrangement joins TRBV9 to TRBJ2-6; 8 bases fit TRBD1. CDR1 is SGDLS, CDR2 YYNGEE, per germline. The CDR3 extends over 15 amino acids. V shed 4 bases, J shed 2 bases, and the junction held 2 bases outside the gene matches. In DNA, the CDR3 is TGTGCCAGCAGCCCACAGGGGGCTGGGGCCAACGTCCTGACTTTC. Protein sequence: CASSPQGAGANVLTF.

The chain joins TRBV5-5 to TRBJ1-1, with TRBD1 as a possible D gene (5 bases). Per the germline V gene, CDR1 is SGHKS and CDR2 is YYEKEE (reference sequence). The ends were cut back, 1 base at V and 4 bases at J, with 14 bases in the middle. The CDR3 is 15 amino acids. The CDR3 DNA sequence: TGTGCCAGCAGCTTGTGGGGCCTCGGGGGCACTGAAGCTTTCTTT. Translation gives CASSLWGLGGTEAFF.

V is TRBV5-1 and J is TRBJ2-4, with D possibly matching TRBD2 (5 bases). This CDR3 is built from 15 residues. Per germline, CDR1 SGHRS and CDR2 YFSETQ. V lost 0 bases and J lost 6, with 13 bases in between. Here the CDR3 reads CASSLGRGAGNIQYF. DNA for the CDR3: TGCGCCAGCAGCTTGGGCAGAGGCGCGGGAAACATTCAGTACTTC.

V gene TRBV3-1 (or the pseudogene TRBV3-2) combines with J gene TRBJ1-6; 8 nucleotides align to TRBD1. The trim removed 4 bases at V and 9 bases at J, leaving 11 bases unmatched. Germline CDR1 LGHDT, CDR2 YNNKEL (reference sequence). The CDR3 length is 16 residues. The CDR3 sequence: CASSPDRGSYGSPLHF. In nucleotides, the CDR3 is TGTGCCAGCAGCCCCGACAGGGGCAGTTACGGTTCACCCCTCCACTTT.

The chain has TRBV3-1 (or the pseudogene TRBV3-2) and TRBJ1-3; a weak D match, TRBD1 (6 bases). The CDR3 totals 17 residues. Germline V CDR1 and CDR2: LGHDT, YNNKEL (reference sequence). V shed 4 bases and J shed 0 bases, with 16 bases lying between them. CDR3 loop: CASSRNSWDNSGNTIYF. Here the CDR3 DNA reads TGTGCCAGCAGCCGCAACTCCTGGGACAACTCTGGAAACACCATATATTTT.

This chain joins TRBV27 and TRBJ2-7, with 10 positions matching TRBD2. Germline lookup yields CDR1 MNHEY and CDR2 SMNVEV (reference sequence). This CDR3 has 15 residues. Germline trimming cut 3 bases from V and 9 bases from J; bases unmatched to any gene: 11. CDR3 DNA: TGTGCCAGCAGTTTTAGCGCTAGCGGGAGTCTGGGGCAGTACTTC. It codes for CASSFSASGSLGQYF.

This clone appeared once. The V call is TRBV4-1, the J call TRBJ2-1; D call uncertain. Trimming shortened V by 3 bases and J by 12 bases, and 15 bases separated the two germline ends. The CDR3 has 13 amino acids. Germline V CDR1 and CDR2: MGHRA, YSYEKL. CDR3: CASSHNTATGQFF. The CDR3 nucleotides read TGCGCCAGCAGCCATAATACGGCAACGGGGCAGTTCTTC.

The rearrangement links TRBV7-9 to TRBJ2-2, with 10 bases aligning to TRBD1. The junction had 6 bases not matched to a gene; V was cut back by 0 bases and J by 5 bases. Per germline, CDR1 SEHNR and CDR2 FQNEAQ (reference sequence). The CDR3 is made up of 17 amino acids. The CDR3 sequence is CASSLAKTGQGTGELFF. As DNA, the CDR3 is TGTGCCAGCAGCTTAGCAAAAACGGGACAGGGGACCGGGGAGCTGTTTTTT.

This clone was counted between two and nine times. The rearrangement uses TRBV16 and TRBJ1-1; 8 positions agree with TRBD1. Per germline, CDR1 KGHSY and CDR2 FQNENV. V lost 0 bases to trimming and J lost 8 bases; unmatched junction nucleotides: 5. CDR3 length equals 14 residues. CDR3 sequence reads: CASSQSRTGLEAFF. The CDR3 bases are TGTGCCAGCAGCCAATCTAGGACAGGGTTAGAAGCTTTCTTT.

The chain's CDR3 is CASSTPGHFYEQYF. CDR3 DNA sequence: TGTGCCAGTAGTACACCGGGACATTTTTACGAGCAGTACTTC. The chain combines TRBV19 with TRBJ2-7, with D possibly matching TRBD1 (6 bases). Germline CDR1 is LNHDA and CDR2 is SQIVND (reference sequence). Trimming shortened V by 4 bases and J by 4 bases, and 14 bases separated the two germline ends. The length of the CDR3 is 14 residues.

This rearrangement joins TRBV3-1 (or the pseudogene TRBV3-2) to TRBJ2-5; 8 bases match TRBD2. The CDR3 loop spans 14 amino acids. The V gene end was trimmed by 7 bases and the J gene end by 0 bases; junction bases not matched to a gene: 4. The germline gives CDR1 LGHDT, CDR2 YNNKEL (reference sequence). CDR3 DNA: TGTGCCAGCAAACGGGGGGGGTACCAAGAGACCCAGTACTTC. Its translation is CASKRGGYQETQYF.

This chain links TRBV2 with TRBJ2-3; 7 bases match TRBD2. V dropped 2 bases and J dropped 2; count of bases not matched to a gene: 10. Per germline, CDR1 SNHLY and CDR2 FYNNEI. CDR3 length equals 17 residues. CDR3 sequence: CASSEPGTTAYTDTQYF. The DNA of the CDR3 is TGTGCCAGCAGTGAACCAGGGACTACCGCTTACACAGATACGCAGTATTTT.

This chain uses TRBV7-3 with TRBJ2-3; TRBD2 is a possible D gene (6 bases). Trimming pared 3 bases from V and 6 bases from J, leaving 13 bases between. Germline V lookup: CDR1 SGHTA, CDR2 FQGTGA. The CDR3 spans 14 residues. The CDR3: CASSFGGAGDTQYF. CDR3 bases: TGTGCCAGCAGCTTTGGAGGGGCGGGGGATACGCAGTATTTT.

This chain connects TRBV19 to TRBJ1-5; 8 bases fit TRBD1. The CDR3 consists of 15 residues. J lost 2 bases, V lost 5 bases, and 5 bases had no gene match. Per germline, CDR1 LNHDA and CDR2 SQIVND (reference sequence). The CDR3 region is CASSSGQVGNQPQHF. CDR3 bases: TGTGCCAGTAGTTCGGGACAGGTTGGCAATCAGCCCCAGCATTTT.